The 9 T cell receptor beta chains in this list originate from one sample, sequenced in a study of T cell changes during pregnancy in multiple sclerosis (dated by TCRdb to between 2019 and 2020). The library was produced with the immunoSEQ multiplex PCR assay. TCRdb's version of the immuneACCESS table is confined to in-frame rearrangements and falls short of the full clone set. An unresolved V gene accounts for under half of the shortfall where checked; the remainder is of unknown origin. The sample includes about 67,000 clones, with approximately 90% observed a single time. The ten largest account for about 2.9% of the sample. Sequencing used peripheral blood, obtained in the second trimester of pregnancy. All receptors derive from a female donor in good health, enrolled as a control in a pregnancy study.

The chain combines TRBV7-2 with TRBJ1-3; D is possibly TRBD1 (5 bases). Germline loops: CDR1 SGHTA, CDR2 FQGNSA. Trimming stripped 1 base from V and 8 bases from J, with 12 bases between. The CDR3 spans 14 residues. Here the CDR3 reads CASSLGWAGDTIYF. CDR3 DNA sequence: TGTGCCAGCAGCTTAGGCTGGGCGGGGGACACCATATATTTT.

The count of this clone is one. This rearrangement joins TRBV7-8 to TRBJ2-7, with D maybe TRBD2 (6 bases). The CDR3 has 13 amino acids. V was cut by 5 bases and J by 7 bases, with 15 bases left in between. The V gene's germline CDR1 is SGHVS and CDR2 FQNEAQ. In nucleotides, the CDR3 is TGTGCCAGCAGCCCGGAGGGACCGCTTGAGCAGTACTTC. Its translation is CASSPEGPLEQYF.

This sequence joins TRBV4-1 and TRBJ2-1, with 8 nucleotides matching TRBD2. The CDR3 has 16 amino acids. V shed 2 bases, J shed 9 bases, and the junction held 12 bases outside the gene matches. Per germline, CDR1 MGHRA and CDR2 YSYEKL. The CDR3 nucleotides are TGCGCCAGCAGCCAAATCCGGGGGGGCCGTTACGTTGAGCAGTTCTTC. Translated: CASSQIRGGRYVEQFF.

The rearrangement joins TRBV12-5 to TRBJ2-3; 11 nucleotides match TRBD2. Germline assignment: CDR1 LGHNT and CDR2 FRNRAP. The CDR3 length is 16 residues. V trimming: 1 base; J trimming: 3 bases; junction bases outside the gene matches: 3. DNA of the CDR3: TGTGCTAGTGGTTTGGGACTAGCGGGGATAACAGATACGCAGTATTTT. This codes for CASGLGLAGITDTQYF.

J is TRBJ2-4 and V is TRBV10-3; D gene ambiguous. The CDR3 loop spans 11 amino acids. CDR1 and CDR2 (germline): ENHRY, SYGVKD. With 3 bases removed from V and 7 bases from J, the gap between germline ends came to 4 bases. CDR3 in amino acids: CAISDGNIQYF. CDR3 DNA: TGTGCCATCAGTGACGGGAACATTCAGTACTTC.

The V gene is TRBV4-2, the J gene TRBJ2-2; possible D gene TRBD2, 6 bases. This CDR3 comprises 15 residues. CDR1 and CDR2 (germline): LGHNA, YNFKEQ. The V gene lost 0 bases and the J gene lost 6 bases, with 11 bases spanning the gap. CDR3 coding DNA: TGTGCCAGCAGCCAAGACTGGGGGGAGGCCGGGGAGCTGTTTTTT. This sequence encodes CASSQDWGEAGELFF.

The V gene is TRBV14, the J gene TRBJ2-2; tentatively, D is TRBD1 (5 bases). The length of the CDR3 is 14 residues. V lost 4 bases and J lost 7, with 13 bases in between. Germline CDR1 and CDR2: SGHDN and FVKESK. DNA for the CDR3: TGTGCCAGCAGCCGAGGAACAGGTTACGGGGAGCTGTTTTTT. Amino acids: CASSRGTGYGELFF.

The table lists this clone with a few counts. The chain recombines TRBV6-6 with TRBJ1-2; 8 bases are a match to TRBD1. The CDR3 has 12 amino acids. Germline CDR1 and CDR2: MNHNY and SVGAGI (reference sequence). V shed 6 bases, J shed 7 bases, and the junction held 4 bases outside the gene matches. CDR3 sequence: CASSRTGLGYTF. CDR3 DNA: TGTGCCAGCAGCCGGACAGGGCTTGGCTACACCTTC.

The rearrangement links TRBV7-8 to TRBJ2-2; 7 positions agree with TRBD2. Per germline, CDR1 SGHVS and CDR2 FQNEAQ. The CDR3 spans 17 residues. V lost 1 base and J lost 6; bases outside the gene matches: 11. CDR3 protein: CASSLEAVGLAAGELFF. CDR3 DNA: TGTGCCAGCAGCTTAGAAGCGGTGGGCCTAGCGGCCGGGGAGCTGTTTTTT.